A single T cell receptor (beta chain) is shown here with its context. The assay was immunoSEQ multiplex PCR, and TCRdb's table has in-frame clones only and misses some. The sample records about 62,000 clones, approximately 89% being singletons. These data originate in a study of technical replicates of blood from a handful of donors. Germline values: CDR1 SGHNT, CDR2 YYREEE (reference sequence). With 2 bases clipped from V and 8 bases from J, the junction kept 5 bases outside the gene matches. The CDR3 loop spans 15 amino acids. Material for sequencing was PBMCs. The sequence derives from a human donor in good health. Some clones in this sample may be carry-over from other donors' samples. The gene calls are TRBV5-4 and TRBJ2-1, with TRBD2 matching 12 bases. The CDR3 DNA is TGTGCCAGCAGCTTATCTAGCGGGGGGGCTTATGAGCAGTTCTTC. It is translated as CASSLSSGGAYEQFF.